This TCR beta chain was profiled in a study of tumor-infiltrating lymphocytes in glioblastoma multiforme. The CDR3 runs to 12 residues. Germline CDR1 SQVTM, CDR2 ANQGSEA. Trimming took off 4 bases at V and 2 bases at J, with 6 bases between the two ends. This clonotype is classed as medium-sized. TCRB libraries came from RNA via three nested multiplex PCR rounds. TCRdb re-called the multiplex PCR reads through MiXCR, storing one row per CDR3 protein. The table has about 13,000 distinct CDR3 sequences, approximately 72% seen once; the top ten hold 25% to 30%. This receptor was obtained from a male donor with glioblastoma. The chain is built from TRBV29-1 and TRBJ2-1; tentative D call: TRBD1 (6 bases). The sequencing sample was made of brain tumor tissue. For the CDR3, the DNA is TGCAGCGTTGGGACAGCCTACAATGAGCAGTTCTTC. As protein: CSVGTAYNEQFF.